These T cell receptor beta chains were read from a single sample in a study of cytomegalovirus exposure and HLA in healthy donors. The protocol was immunoSEQ multiplex PCR, while the TCRdb copy is restricted to in-frame clones and leaves out a portion. In all, the sample yields some 180,000 clones. Sequencing input: PBMCs. The receptors stem from a man aged 25-40 years in good health and CMV-seronegative. Both conserved end residues are trimmed from each CDR3. D genes are given only for firm matches.

v_call,d_call,cdr3_aa
TRBV6-5,.,ASSRRQNPYNEQF
TRBV5-6,.,ASSFRGSSYEQY
TRBV5-4,.,ASSLWAGDTQY
TRBV30,.,AWLPLRDSNYGYT
TRBV4-1,TRBD1,ASSQGQGEFYGYT
TRBV30,.,AWSPNLGSYGYT
TRBV5-6,TRBD2,ASSFAASGTGELF
TRBV5-1,TRBD1,ASSTGQAWPYEQY
TRBV27,.,ASSSTRSYEQY
TRBV28,TRBD2,ASSLAVAGGPNEQF
TRBV5-1,.,ASSRDPNYEQY
TRBV7-8,.,ASSLARGQSLGTGELF
TRBV5-1,TRBD2,ASMKTAGVEETQY
TRBV11-3,.,ASTRQFPSPLH
TRBV7-8,TRBD1,ASSPRQGLSDTEAF